The source of this TCR beta chain is a study of cytomegalovirus exposure and HLA in healthy donors (dated by TCRdb to 2017 to 2019). Study-level background: An earlier analysis of fewer than 750 of the donors reported around 280 Gb of sequence data and 90 million to 120 million unique TCR beta sequences obtained from about 179 million T cells. Around 320 gigabases of sequencing data and tens of millions of unique TCR sequences were included in an early release covering several hundred HLA-typed donors. Of the roughly 410 genotyped donors, 81% were placed in the genetic ancestry cluster associated with self-reported Caucasian donors. The study aimed to test whether signatures of past pathogen exposure could be identified by cataloging public T cell receptors. The study profiled the T cell repertoires of hundreds of subjects by immunosequencing and related them to cytomegalovirus serostatus. A separate validation cohort of 90 to 150 different subjects was used in addition to the roughly 700-subject first cohort. High-throughput TCR immunosequencing, statistical association of individual TCRs with disease status, and machine learning were combined to predict cytomegalovirus infection status. A later analysis re-examined previously published TCR beta repertoires from more than 550 donors and added high-resolution HLA genotyping to investigate patterns of TCR occurrence. Rather than using new phenotypic data, the later analysis identified candidate immune exposures from TCR beta sequences and from how often those sequences occurred across donors. An earlier analysis of some 600 of the donors applied high-throughput TCR beta sequencing to assess whether each TCR beta V gene segment acted as functional or pseudogenic. Alongside the repertoire data, information on donor age, sex, ethnicity and CMV serostatus was compiled. A later genetic analysis used genome-wide SNP genotypes for about three fifths of the 666 donors, treating that subset as a discovery cohort. All discovery cohort repertoires had been generated on a single sequencing platform. Both class I and class II loci were covered by HLA typing, at four-digit resolution. Typing coverage differed by locus: A, B, C, DRB1 and DQB1 were typed in about 629-640 donors, DQA1 in roughly 500, DPA1 in 600 to 610, and DPB1 in just under 490. A handful of DR-DQ haplotypes were handled as single units for association and clustering because linkage in the cohort was strong. Across around 400 genotyped donors of the cohort, an average of approximately 220,000 unique TCR beta nucleotide sequences per donor were sequenced, and roughly 18% of those sequences were non-productive. The study at large found these results: V-gene and J-gene trimming of TCR beta chains was associated with a missense DCLRE1C variant in a later genetic analysis, and the association was replicated in an independent cohort. The study gave a list of some 150 TCR beta chains associated with cytomegalovirus. Broadly in line with IMGT annotations, most TCR beta V segments showed up in productive rearrangements about 87% or about 30% of the time in an earlier analysis of 587 of the donors. Compared with equally common non-associated chains, HLA-associated TCR beta chains in a later analysis were more clonally expanded and had lower generation probabilities. At a false discovery rate of 0.05, a later analysis linked some 18,000 TCR beta sequences to specific HLA alleles. Because counts were too low, roughly 18 rarely observed V segments, including chromosome 9 orphons, were left out of the earlier analysis of about 620 of the donors. A later analysis reported that several top co-occurrence clusters appeared linked to parvovirus B19, influenza, CMV and Epstein-Barr virus. Assigning TCR associations to individual alleles was difficult when HLA alleles, especially DR and DQ, strongly co-occurred. According to the authors, the approach could potentially be generalized to other disease states and immunological phenotypes. Correlated functional status among segregating V segments might be attributable to linkage disequilibrium, but an unknown experimental factor could not be ruled out. Cytomegalovirus status was reported to be diagnosed by the classifier with high specificity and sensitivity in both the original and validation cohorts. The only immune exposure information available for the cohort was CMV serostatus. While some public TCRs were present in many individuals, most TCR sequences turned up only very rarely across donors. Three of the identified cytomegalovirus-associated TCR beta chains were confirmed in vitro to be specific for cytomegalovirus antigens. According to a later genetic analysis, donors in an Asian-associated ancestry cluster had fewer N-insertions in productive TCRs than the approximately 630-donor mean. A further reported finding was that TCR beta sequences accurately predicted the HLA-A and HLA-B alleles for most subjects in the first cohort. A cluster of highly shared sequence variants was judged likely to be a technical artifact of the sequencing pipeline. Only TCR beta chains were sequenced in this cohort, and the absence of alpha or paired-chain data limited detectable features. Some IMGT-functional V segments, including TRBV6-2 and TRBV6-3, could not be told apart with the 87-base-pair reads, so those segments were excluded. Sequencing depth was assumed to be roughly uniform across donors in the presence/absence analyses, though that assumption may not hold. According to a later analysis, TCR association rates differed among HLA loci, with DRB1 alleles showing the most associated TCRs and HLA-C alleles showing the fewest. In a later analysis, most CMV-associated TCR beta chains were found to appear HLA-restricted, with HLA associations seemingly driven largely by CMV exposure. HLA typing was unavailable for some donors at each locus, so association tests used only the typed subset.

Comment on this clone: Its antigen is unknown. No per-base quality is available; no much larger clone lies one base away.

Library preparation was by the immunoSEQ multiplex PCR assay. For the multiplex PCR, a mixture combining 60 forward primers for TCR Vbeta segments and 13 reverse primers for TCR Jbeta segments was used. A multiplex PCR assay on genomic DNA amplified the CDR3 region of rearranged TCR beta genes. On the Illumina HiSeq System, the amplified TCR beta libraries were sequenced as 87-base-pair reads. The original pipeline was this. In a later analysis, tens of millions of unique TCR beta chains were counted across the 666 repertoires, and roughly 11 million of these chains were shared by at least two donors. A nearest-neighbor algorithm error-corrected the raw reads and collapsed the reads into unique sequences, merging closely related sequences to remove PCR and sequencing errors. Alignment of CDR3 sequences to IMGT reference sequences was used to assign V, D and J gene segments. For a sequence to be retained, at least a six-nucleotide match to both a V gene segment and a J gene segment was required. Rearrangements were called productive when the CDR3 lacked stop codons and stayed in frame with V and J; all others were non-productive. Following IMGT convention, CDR3 was defined as the stretch from the second conserved V-encoded cysteine to the conserved J-encoded phenylalanine. The earlier analysis of 550 to 650 of the donors excluded any sequence lacking an unambiguous match to a single V gene segment. An earlier analysis of just under 600 of the donors called V segments functional above 56.7% productive rearrangements and segregating when the between-donor standard deviation exceeded 5%. To diagnose cytomegalovirus status from the catalog of TCR beta chain sequences, a statistical classification framework was built. A later analysis assigned V and J genes by comparing TCR nucleotide sequences with IMGT/GENE-DB human TR gene sequences. Using the TCRdist pipeline, a later analysis assigned CDR3 sequences along with most-parsimonious VDJ recombination scenarios. A later analysis defined each TCR beta chain by its CDR3 amino acid sequence plus V-gene family, and excluded reads lacking a unique V-gene family. A later analysis removed 550 to 650 highly shared, low-generation-probability nucleotide sequences to deal with suspected cross-contamination and a sequencing artifact. For each public chain, a later analysis derived a clonal expansion index from normalized ranks of inferred template counts within each repertoire. In a later analysis, generation probabilities were computed with a VDJ recombination model fitted to out-of-frame rearrangements, and the resulting probabilities were checked against IGoR. In a later analysis, TCR-TCR, TCR-HLA and TCR-CMV co-occurrence was scored with hypergeometric tests, and a repertoire-size bias correction was applied to TCR pairs. False discovery rates were estimated in a later analysis by permuting HLA or CMV assignments 20 times. In a later analysis, co-occurring TCRs were grouped using DBSCAN, and TCRdist sequence similarity was added for clustering within HLA-allele-positive subsets. For co-occurrence clustering, repertoires with fewer than 30,000 or more than 120,000 public chains were excluded, along with several repertoires with anomalous nucleotide sharing. The source is immuneACCESS, and TCRdb retained only in-frame sequences with V and J called. Part of the clones is not carried over; for the studies checked, unresolved V genes explain less than half of this, and the remainder is unexplained. D and trimming come from the DNA, and the V and J calls and clone size come from that table. The sample profile shows over 70,000 clones; about 70% of them were found once. The ten largest clones represent 7.5% to 8% of the sample.

V is cut back by 9 bases and J by 8 bases, with 12 bases in the junction unmatched. The CDR3 sequence holds 14 residues, the cysteine and phenylalanine included. Only the CDR3 DNA stays, 42 bases, in frame from base 1. The germline V gene supplies CDR1 MNHNS and CDR2 SASEGT. The cohort comprised 550 to 700 healthy bone marrow donors. At the time of sampling, every cohort member was nominally healthy, though immune exposures that went unrecorded were likely present. The donor was CMV seropositive and belonged to the group of 250 to 300 seropositive cohort members. Each donor provided a peripheral blood sample, and peripheral blood mononuclear cells were used for TCR beta sequencing. The Qiagen DNeasy Blood Extraction Kit was used to extract genomic DNA from the blood cell samples.

The sequence derives from a man in his forties in good health and CMV-seropositive. The sequenced material came from PBMCs. Here the chain combines TRBV6-1 and TRBJ2-1; TRBD2 lines up with 8 middle nucleotides. The sequenced DNA: TGTGCCAGTAAAGCCGGGACTAGTCCCCATGAGCAGTTCTTC. Translated, it gives CASKAGTSPHEQFF.